Listed below are T cell receptor beta chains from one sample, sequenced in a study of blood T cells in healthy people across ages. Using its own MiXCR run on the 5' RACE reads, TCRdb lists one record per CDR3 protein. Of almost 1 million distinct CDR3 sequences in the sample, roughly 47% are singletons; the top ten hold 20% to 25%. Specimen: blood. These receptor sequences come from a woman aged 60-70 years in good health. The CDR3 runs from the conserved cysteine through the conserved F or W. A D gene is named only where the DNA matches it firmly. The size entry is marked missing in some rows and otherwise reads once, few, many or a size class.

>NA|NA|TRBV5-6|TRBJ2-3
CASSLGARSGTDTQYF
TGTGCCAGCAGCTTGGGTGCGCGGAGCGGCACAGATACGCAGTATTTT
>NA|NA|TRBV6-2/TRBV6-3|TRBJ2-7
CASRRVEMSSYEQYF
TGTGCCAGCAGACGCGTAGAGATGAGCTCCTACGAGCAGTACTTC
>few|NA|TRBV4-2|TRBJ1-6
CASSPDRRSGNSPLHF
TGTGCCAGCAGCCCCGACAGGAGAAGTGGGAATTCACCCCTCCACTTT
>few|TRBD2|TRBV6-6|TRBJ2-3
CASSYGLAGRYTDTQYF
TGTGCCAGCAGTTACGGACTAGCGGGGCGATACACAGATACGCAGTATTTT
>NA|TRBD2|TRBV2|TRBJ2-5
CASSKASGSETQYF
TGTGCCAGCAGCAAGGCTAGCGGGAGCGAGACCCAGTACTTC
>NA|TRBD2|TRBV29-1|TRBJ2-2
CSVSAGLNTGELFF
TGCAGCGTATCAGCGGGACTGAACACCGGGGAGCTGTTTTTT
>once|NA|TRBV3-1|TRBJ2-7
CASSQMEGYEQYF
TGTGCCAGCAGCCAAATGGAGGGCTACGAGCAGTACTTC
>NA|NA|TRBV28|TRBJ2-7
CASLKGSGEQYF
TGTGCCAGCCTAAAGGGGTCCGGCGAGCAGTACTTC
>NA|TRBD1|TRBV28|TRBJ2-7
CASSFRTGYEQYF
TGTGCCAGCAGTTTCCGGACAGGGTATGAGCAGTACTTC
>few|NA|TRBV6-6|TRBJ2-5
CASSYRGAQETQYF
TGTGCCAGCAGTTATCGAGGGGCCCAAGAGACCCAGTACTTC
>NA|NA|TRBV20-1|TRBJ2-7
CSARPPGPAYEQYF
TGCAGTGCTAGACCCCCGGGGCCAGCCTACGAGCAGTACTTC
>NA|TRBD1|TRBV27|TRBJ2-6
CASSPRTGGTGANVLTF
TGTGCCAGCAGTCCCCGGACAGGGGGAACAGGGGCCAACGTCCTGACTTTC
>NA|NA|TRBV7-9|TRBJ2-7
CASSQSSTGYYEQYF
TGTGCCAGCAGCCAAAGCTCGACAGGCTACTACGAGCAGTACTTC
>NA|NA|TRBV9|TRBJ2-7
CASSVDGQTSGEQYF
TGTGCCAGCAGCGTAGACGGACAGACCTCGGGGGAGCAGTACTTC
>NA|NA|TRBV27|TRBJ2-4
CASSARTGAAAKNIQYF
TGTGCCAGCAGTGCGCGCACAGGCGCCGCCGCCAAAAACATTCAGTACTTC
>few|NA|TRBV20-1|TRBJ2-1
CSTHNNEQFF
TGCAGTACCCATAACAATGAGCAGTTCTTC
>NA|NA|TRBV6-5|TRBJ1-1
CASKSDGRGTEAFF
TGTGCCAGCAAATCGGACGGTAGAGGGACTGAAGCTTTCTTT
>NA|NA|TRBV18|TRBJ2-5
CASSPNPAQQETQYF
TGTGCCAGCTCACCGAATCCGGCACAACAAGAGACCCAGTACTTC